This TCR beta chain is drawn from a study of identical twins. Overall study findings and caveats: The study found that models underestimated out-of-frame TCR alpha sharing in monozygotic twins. Insertions ran lower in abundant cord blood beta clonotypes, though not in memory repertoires. Among beta out-of-frame sequences, excess sharing between twins appeared weaker.

Each donor was a healthy Caucasian. TCRdb used MiXCR to reprocess the 5' RACE reads, holding one entry per CDR3 protein. The sample holds about 700,000 distinct CDR3 sequences; over 5% are singletons and the top ten take 1.5% to 2%. Points on this clonotype: As yet, its antigen is unknown.

The ends lost 5 bases at V and 1 base at J; junction bases unmatched: 5. The CDR3 sequence is 15 residues long. Germline V lookup: CDR1 SGHDN, CDR2 FVKESK. Sequencing was performed on naive T cells sorted from blood. This clonotype was obtained from a man between 18 and 35 years old in good health. The chain combines TRBV14 with TRBJ2-3; 8 nucleotides match TRBD2. The CDR3 protein is CASSFTSGRTDTQYF. The CDR3 nucleotides are TGTGCCAGCAGCTTTACTAGCGGCCGCACAGATACGCAGTATTTT.